This T cell receptor beta chain was captured in a study of blood T cell repertoires in COVID-19. About the research overall: The study drew acute and convalescent COVID-19 samples from the United States, Italy and Spain. The cDNA or gDNA used as material had been derived from T cells, B-cell-depleted T cells, or PBMCs.

In its sample, this clone was seen once. Original processing notes: Amplification of reference gene primers provided the estimated nucleated cell counts. Clones were read by immunoSEQ multiplex PCR, and TCRdb kept only the in-frame ones, dropping some. From that table come the V and J calls and clone size; the DNA was used to work out D and trimming. The data show around 52,000 clones, with around 80% seen just once and roughly 4.8% held by the top ten. Sequencing used peripheral blood. This receptor was identified in a human donor in a cohort sampled during active COVID-19.

This CDR3 reads CASMWTGVIHTEAFF. The CDR3 nucleotides read TGTGCCAGCATGTGGACAGGGGTGATCCATACTGAAGCTTTCTTT. This chain connects TRBV6-5 to TRBJ1-1; TRBD1 agrees at 9 bases. J was trimmed by 5 bases and V by 7 bases; bases with no gene match: 11. The CDR3 consists of 15 residues. Germline loops: CDR1 MNHEY, CDR2 SVGAGI.